The 27 T cell receptor beta chains in this list originate from one sample, sequenced in a study of blood T cell repertoires in COVID-19. Sequencing used immunoSEQ multiplex PCR; TCRdb keeps in-frame clones, though not all of them. The table records about 360,000 clones, 70% to 90% of them present only once. The source material was peripheral blood. The source of these receptors is a woman aged 55-69 years with COVID-19, enrolled during active disease.

The chain links TRBV13 to TRBJ2-3, with a possible D match to TRBD2 (6 bases). The CDR3 length is 16 residues. Germline CDR1 and CDR2: PRHDT and FYEKMQ (reference sequence). V lost 5 bases and J lost 0, with 15 bases in between. CDR3 sequence (DNA): TGTGCCAGCAGCGCCCCTAGCGAACCGAGCACAGATACGCAGTATTTT. This gives the protein CASSAPSEPSTDTQYF.

The V and J genes are TRBV5-1 and TRBJ1-2, with D possibly matching TRBD1 (6 bases). V was pared by 4 bases and J by 2 bases, with 15 bases between. CDR1 SGHRS and CDR2 YFSETQ come from the germline V gene. This CDR3 contains 15 residues. The CDR3 protein is CASSMPFGQNYGYTF. The CDR3 region has the DNA TGCGCCAGCAGCATGCCCTTCGGACAGAACTATGGCTACACCTTC.

The chain has TRBV5-6 and TRBJ1-2, with TRBD1 as a possible D gene (5 bases). Trimming removed 7 bases from V and 3 bases from J, with 13 bases in between. CDR3 size: 13 residues. Germline CDR1 is SGHDT and CDR2 is YYEEEE. The DNA for the CDR3 is TGTGCCAGCTCCCCCCCAGGGCACTATGGCTACACCTTC. Translated, it gives CASSPPGHYGYTF.

The rearrangement links TRBV2 to TRBJ1-1; TRBD1 matches at 10 bases. Germline V gene lookup returns CDR1 SNHLY and CDR2 FYNNEI. V lost 6 bases and J lost 7; bases outside the gene matches: 8. The CDR3 covers 14 residues. The CDR3 DNA sequence: TGTGCCAGCAGGAAATATGGACAGGGGGGTGAAGCTTTCTTT. This codes for CASRKYGQGGEAFF. The full variable domain, its missing parts supplied by reference TRBV2 and TRBJ1-1, is EPEVTQTPSHQVTQMGQEVILRCVPISNHLYFYWYRQILGQKVEFLVSFYNNEISEKSEIFDDQFSVERPDGSNFTLKIRSTKLEDSAMYFCASRKYGQGGEAFFGQGTRLTVV.

The J gene is TRBJ2-7, the V gene TRBV6-5, with TRBD1 matching 9 bases. Germline values: CDR1 MNHEY, CDR2 SVGAGI. The CDR3 loop spans 15 amino acids. V lost 0 bases to trimming and J lost 4 bases; unmatched junction nucleotides: 4. Here the CDR3 DNA reads TGTGCCAGCAGTTACTCTCGACAGGGGGGGTACGAGCAGTACTTC. Encoded protein: CASSYSRQGGYEQYF.

This chain connects TRBV11-3 to TRBJ2-3, with 13 bases lining up with TRBD2. Germline CDR1 is SGHNT and CDR2 is YENEEA. J was trimmed by 3 bases and V by 4 bases; bases with no gene match: 4. The CDR3 length is 16 residues. The chain's CDR3 is CASSSGLAGLTDTQYF. CDR3 coding DNA: TGTGCCAGCAGCTCGGGACTAGCGGGATTAACAGATACGCAGTATTTT.

The chain has TRBV29-1 and TRBJ1-3; 7 bases agree with TRBD1. Germline V CDR1 and CDR2: SQVTM, ANQGSEA. The CDR3 covers 13 residues. V lost 6 bases, J lost 0 bases, and 2 bases stayed unmatched. The CDR3 region is CSVGQHSGNTIYF. CDR3 DNA: TGCAGCGTGGGACAGCACTCTGGAAACACCATATATTTT. Using reference TRBV29-1 and TRBJ1-3 for the parts outside the CDR3, the full variable domain is SAVISQKPSRDICQRGTSLTIQCQVDSQVTMMFWYRQQPGQSLTLIATANQGSEATYESGFVIDKFPISRPNLTFSTLTVSNMSPEDSSIYLCSVGQHSGNTIYFGEGSWLTVV.

The V and J genes are TRBV5-4 and TRBJ2-1; 7 bases fit TRBD1. The CDR3 is 16 amino acids. Germline assignment: CDR1 SGHNT and CDR2 YYREEE (reference sequence). With 3 bases clipped from V and 4 bases from J, the junction kept 10 bases outside the gene matches. CDR3 region: CASSSDRQGRYNEQFF. The DNA for the CDR3 is TGTGCCAGCAGCTCCGACCGACAGGGCCGATACAATGAGCAGTTCTTC.

The chain has TRBV7-8 and TRBJ1-4; 8 nucleotides match TRBD1. Unmatched junction bases numbered 20, after V lost 7 bases and J lost 7 bases. Germline V gene sequence: CDR1 SGHVS, CDR2 FQNEAQ. This CDR3 is built from 18 residues. CDR3 protein: CASNAYGQGPLGSEKLFF. The CDR3 coding sequence is TGTGCCAGCAACGCATACGGACAGGGTCCCCTGGGAAGTGAAAAACTGTTTTTT. Full variable domain (rest looked up from reference TRBV7-8 and TRBJ1-4): GAGVSQSPRYKVAKRGQDVALRCDPISGHVSLFWYQQALGQGPEFLTYFQNEAQLDKSGLPSDRFFAERPEGSVSTLKIQRTQQEDSAVYLCASNAYGQGPLGSEKLFFGSGTQLSVL.

V gene TRBV4-1 combines with J gene TRBJ2-2; 11 nucleotides line up with TRBD1. After removal of 1 base from V and 6 bases from J, the junction contained 4 bases not matched to a gene. The CDR3 loop spans 16 amino acids. Germline CDR1 is MGHRA and CDR2 is YSYEKL. In DNA, the CDR3 is TGCGCCAGCAGCCAAGGGGGACAGGGGGACGCCGGGGAGCTGTTTTTT. Residues: CASSQGGQGDAGELFF.

The V call is TRBV6-4, the J call TRBJ2-3; 11 bases fit TRBD2. Per germline, CDR1 MRHNA and CDR2 SNTAGT. Germline trimming cut 6 bases from V and 2 bases from J; bases unmatched to any gene: 4. The CDR3 covers 15 residues. As DNA, the CDR3 is TGTGCCAGCAGGAGACTAGCGGGGACCACAGATACGCAGTATTTT. Translated: CASRRLAGTTDTQYF.

The gene calls are TRBV9 and TRBJ1-3; TRBD1 might be the D (6 bases). Germline assignment: CDR1 SGDLS and CDR2 YYNGEE. This CDR3 region has 15 residues. The ends were cut back, 6 bases at V and 4 bases at J, with 17 bases in the middle. The CDR3 loop reads CASTRTGLPGNTIYF. The DNA of the CDR3 is TGTGCCAGCACCCGAACAGGGCTACCAGGAAACACCATATATTTT.

V and J are TRBV9 and TRBJ2-3; 8 bases are a match to TRBD2. V was pared by 0 bases and J by 8 bases, with 5 bases of the junction left unmatched. CDR3 length equals 14 residues. Germline loops: CDR1 SGDLS, CDR2 YYNGEE. This CDR3 is CASSVGGGPGTQYF. CDR3 nucleotides: TGTGCCAGCAGCGTAGGCGGGGGGCCCGGTACGCAGTATTTT.

This clone was recorded only once. The chain couples TRBV29-1 to TRBJ2-1, with 8 bases fitting TRBD1. There are 13 residues in the CDR3. Germline lookup yields CDR1 SQVTM and CDR2 ANQGSEA. J gave up 6 bases and V 5 bases, and 6 bases lay outside the gene matches. Here the CDR3 reads CSVSGGAVNEQFF. CDR3 coding DNA: TGCAGCGTTTCAGGGGGCGCGGTCAATGAGCAGTTCTTC.

This clone was counted only a few times. The chain recombines TRBV2 with TRBJ1-4, with a weak D call TRBD1 (6 bases). V was trimmed by 2 bases and J by 8 bases, leaving 9 bases between them. The CDR3 is 13 residues long. CDR1 and CDR2 (germline): SNHLY, FYNNEI. The CDR3 nucleotides read TGTGCCAGCAGTGAATACCAGGGGGAAAAACTGTTTTTT. Amino acid sequence: CASSEYQGEKLFF.

This chain joins TRBV9 and TRBJ2-2; possibly TRBD2 for D (7 bases). The CDR3 runs to 14 residues. The germline CDR1 and CDR2 sequences are SGDLS and YYNGEE. The V and J ends lost 3 bases and 6 bases respectively, with 12 bases between them. In DNA form, the CDR3 reads TGTGCCAGCAGCGGCCCGGGGGGCCCCGGGGAGCTGTTTTTT. Amino acids: CASSGPGGPGELFF.

The chain carries TRBV19 and TRBJ2-4; maybe TRBD2 (5 bases). Germline V gene lookup returns CDR1 LNHDA and CDR2 SQIVND (reference sequence). The CDR3 loop spans 15 amino acids. V was clipped by 4 bases and J by 0 bases, with 10 bases between them. The CDR3 DNA reads TGTGCCAGTAGTAAGGCCGGGGTAGCCAAAAACATTCAGTACTTC. Amino acid sequence: CASSKAGVAKNIQYF.

This CDR3 is CATSRDPQETQYF. The CDR3 DNA reads TGTGCCACCAGCAGAGATCCGCAAGAGACCCAGTACTTC. The rearrangement uses TRBV15 and TRBJ2-5; D remains ambiguous. The CDR3 is made up of 13 amino acids. Germline V lookup: CDR1 LNHNV, CDR2 YYDKDF (reference sequence). The V and J ends lost 0 bases and 2 bases respectively, with 4 bases between them.

This rearrangement joins TRBV10-3 to TRBJ1-3; perhaps TRBD1 as D (6 bases). V lost 2 bases and J lost 0, with 11 bases in between. The CDR3 is 16 residues long. Germline assignment: CDR1 ENHRY and CDR2 SYGVKD. For the CDR3, the DNA is TGTGCCATCAGTGAGCGGGACACCGGCTCTGGAAACACCATATATTTT. This sequence encodes CAISERDTGSGNTIYF.

A note on this clone: The same CDR3 also results from other DNA sequences found in this sample. The CDR3, as DNA: TGTGCCAGCAGCCAAGATAGAGGCTCCGGCTACACCTTC. Protein product: CASSQDRGSGYTF. This chain joins TRBV3-1 (or the pseudogene TRBV3-2) and TRBJ1-2; unclear D gene. The CDR3 covers 13 residues. CDR1 LGHDT and CDR2 YNNKEL come from the germline V gene (reference sequence). Trimming removed 0 bases from V and 8 bases from J, with 10 bases in between.

V gene TRBV13 combines with J gene TRBJ2-1, with TRBD2 matching 13 bases. The CDR3 has 20 amino acids. J gave up 0 bases and V 5 bases, and 13 bases lay outside the gene matches. CDR1 PRHDT and CDR2 FYEKMQ come from the germline V gene (reference sequence). The DNA for the CDR3 is TGTGCCAGCAGCCCACAAGAACTAGCGGGGGGGCCAACCTCCTACAATGAGCAGTTCTTC. This gives the protein CASSPQELAGGPTSYNEQFF.

The rearrangement links TRBV7-8 to TRBJ1-2; D unresolved. The CDR3 is 13 residues long. CDR1 is SGHVS, CDR2 FQNEAQ, per germline. V was trimmed by 5 bases and J by 0 bases, leaving 7 bases between them. This chain's CDR3 is CASSSGPNYGYTF. CDR3 bases: TGTGCCAGCAGCAGCGGACCTAACTATGGCTACACCTTC. The complete variable domain, with remaining parts taken from reference TRBV7-8 and TRBJ1-2, reads GAGVSQSPRYKVAKRGQDVALRCDPISGHVSLFWYQQALGQGPEFLTYFQNEAQLDKSGLPSDRFFAERPEGSVSTLKIQRTQQEDSAVYLCASSSGPNYGYTFGSGTRLTVV.

In this sample, this clone turned up a few times. The V and J genes are TRBV4-1 and TRBJ2-7; maybe TRBD1 (5 bases). Germline V gene lookup returns CDR1 MGHRA and CDR2 YSYEKL. The V gene lost 1 base and the J gene lost 4 bases, with 17 bases spanning the gap. The CDR3 consists of 16 residues. The CDR3 loop reads CASSQASQGIRYEQYF. DNA for the CDR3: TGCGCCAGCAGCCAAGCAAGTCAGGGCATAAGGTACGAGCAGTACTTC.

The V gene is TRBV27, the J gene TRBJ1-6; D gene uncertain. This CDR3 is 13 amino acids long. Germline values: CDR1 MNHEY, CDR2 SMNVEV (reference sequence). The V end was cut by 6 bases, the J end by 3 bases, with 6 bases between. The CDR3 DNA is TGTGCCAGCAGCTCCTACTATAATTCACCCCTCCACTTT. Encoded protein: CASSSYYNSPLHF.

V is TRBV11-1 and J is TRBJ1-2; 9 positions match TRBD1. The V gene end was trimmed by 2 bases and the J gene end by 0 bases; junction bases not matched to a gene: 1. Germline V gene data show CDR1 as SGHAT and CDR2 as FQDESV (reference sequence). This CDR3 contains 15 residues. The CDR3, as DNA: TGTGCCAGCAGCTTACGACAGGGGGCTAACTATGGCTACACCTTC. Amino acids: CASSLRQGANYGYTF.

This clone was recorded only once. The genes are TRBV3-1 (or the pseudogene TRBV3-2) and TRBJ2-5, with 9 bases aligning to TRBD2. CDR1 is LGHDT and CDR2 is YNNKEL in the germline V gene (reference sequence). CDR3 size: 13 residues. After removal of 3 bases from V and 5 bases from J, the junction contained 1 base not matched to a gene. In nucleotides, the CDR3 is TGTGCCAGCAGCCAGCGGGGGGGGGAGACCCAGTACTTC. Encoded protein: CASSQRGGETQYF.

The chain couples TRBV3-1 (or the pseudogene TRBV3-2) to TRBJ2-5; D is possibly TRBD1 (6 bases). The germline V gene encodes CDR1 LGHDT and CDR2 YNNKEL (reference sequence). The V gene lost 1 base and the J gene lost 0 bases, with 9 bases spanning the gap. The CDR3 contains 15 residues. The CDR3 loop is CASSQVGGDQETQYF. For the CDR3, the DNA is TGTGCCAGCAGCCAAGTAGGGGGTGACCAAGAGACCCAGTACTTC.